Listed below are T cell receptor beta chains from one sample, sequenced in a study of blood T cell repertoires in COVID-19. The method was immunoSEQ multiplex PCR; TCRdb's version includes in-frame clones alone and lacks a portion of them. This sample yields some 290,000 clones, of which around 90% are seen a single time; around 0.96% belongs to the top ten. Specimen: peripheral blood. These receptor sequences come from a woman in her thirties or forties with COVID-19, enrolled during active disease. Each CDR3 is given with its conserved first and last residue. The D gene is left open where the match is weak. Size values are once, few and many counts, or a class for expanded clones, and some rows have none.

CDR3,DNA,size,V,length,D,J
CASRETGGGNQPQHF,TGTGCCAGCCGGGAAACAGGGGGTGGCAATCAGCCCCAGCATTTT,once,TRBV6-5,15,TRBD1,TRBJ1-5
CASRWGDNTGELFF,TGTGCCAGCAGGTGGGGGGACAACACCGGGGAGCTGTTTTTT,once,TRBV2,14,NA,TRBJ2-2
CASSFFLPAFF,TGTGCCAGCAGTTTTTTCCTCCCAGCTTTCTTT,NA,TRBV12-3/TRBV12-4,11,NA,TRBJ1-1
CASSRDRGLNTEAFF,TGCGCCAGCAGCAGGGACAGGGGGCTTAACACTGAAGCTTTCTTT,NA,TRBV5-1,15,TRBD1,TRBJ1-1
CASSVTQERNQPQHF,TGTGCCAGCAGCGTAACGCAGGAACGCAATCAGCCCCAGCATTTT,NA,TRBV9,15,NA,TRBJ1-5
CASSLVRGRTDTQYF,TGTGCCAGCAGCTTAGTGAGGGGGCGTACAGATACGCAGTATTTT,NA,TRBV7-6,15,TRBD1,TRBJ2-3
CASSRDRGDGYTF,TGTGCCAGCAGCCGGGACAGGGGGGATGGCTACACCTTC,NA,TRBV6-5,13,TRBD1,TRBJ1-2
CASSLLREGTYEQYF,TGTGCCAGCAGTTTATTGCGGGAGGGTACCTACGAGCAGTACTTC,NA,TRBV28,15,TRBD2,TRBJ2-7
CSVDSEGATQYF,TGCAGCGTTGATTCGGAGGGCGCGACCCAGTACTTC,NA,TRBV29-1,12,NA,TRBJ2-5
CSVEGPSTEAFF,TGCAGCGTTGAAGGGCCCAGCACTGAAGCTTTCTTT,NA,TRBV29-1,12,NA,TRBJ1-1
CASSLLGTTQGTDTQYF,TGTGCTAGCAGCCTCTTGGGGACTACCCAGGGCACAGATACGCAGTATTTT,NA,TRBV7-7,17,TRBD2,TRBJ2-3
CASSQGDRPNEKLFF,TGCGCCAGCAGCCAGGGGGACAGGCCAAATGAAAAACTGTTTTTT,NA,TRBV4-1,15,TRBD1,TRBJ1-4
CASSLGTRPDTQYF,TGCGCCAGCAGCTTGGGGACTAGACCGGATACGCAGTATTTT,NA,TRBV5-1,14,TRBD2,TRBJ2-3
CASSLSRLTLAKNIQYF,TGCGCCAGCAGCTTGTCCAGACTAACACTAGCCAAAAACATTCAGTACTTC,NA,TRBV5-1,17,NA,TRBJ2-4
CASSPFAGQGNTEAFF,TGTGCCAGCTCACCTTTCGCGGGACAGGGCAACACTGAAGCTTTCTTT,NA,TRBV18,16,TRBD1,TRBJ1-1
CASSLSPTGGAAEQFF,TGTGCCAGCAGTTTATCCCCGACAGGGGGCGCGGCGGAGCAGTTCTTC,once,TRBV27,16,TRBD1,TRBJ2-1
CSIRAGQGTYEQYF,TGCAGCATACGCGCTGGACAGGGCACCTACGAGCAGTACTTC,NA,TRBV29-1,14,TRBD1,TRBJ2-7
CASSPTGASYNEQFF,TGTGCCAGCAGCCCGACAGGGGCATCCTACAATGAGCAGTTCTTC,NA,TRBV7-9,15,TRBD1,TRBJ2-1
CASSFGTTFNEQFF,TGTGCCAGCAGCTTCGGGACTACCTTCAATGAGCAGTTCTTC,once,TRBV11-1,14,TRBD2,TRBJ2-1
CASRPTGPDTQYF,TGTGCCAGCAGACCGACAGGGCCAGATACGCAGTATTTT,NA,TRBV28,13,TRBD1,TRBJ2-3
CASSSPQGLGNQPQHF,TGTGCCAGCAGTTCCCCACAGGGTTTGGGCAATCAGCCCCAGCATTTT,NA,TRBV28,16,NA,TRBJ1-5
CASSSIHNPGLIEGQLDTQYF,TGCGCCAGCAGCTCCATCCATAATCCGGGTTTAATCGAGGGACAGTTGGATACGCAGTATTTT,NA,TRBV5-1,21,TRBD1,TRBJ2-3
CASSLRTRTGLHEKLFF,TGTGCCAGCAGCCTACGTACCCGGACAGGTTTGCATGAAAAACTGTTTTTT,NA,TRBV7-2,17,TRBD1,TRBJ1-4
CSASRASGKNEQYF,TGCAGTGCTAGTCGGGCTAGCGGGAAGAACGAGCAGTACTTC,NA,TRBV20-1,14,TRBD2,TRBJ2-7
CASSLGVSNQPQHF,TGTGCCAGCAGCCTAGGGGTAAGCAATCAGCCCCAGCATTTT,NA,TRBV4-2,14,NA,TRBJ1-5
CASSFGHGNSPLHF,TGTGCCAGCAGCTTCGGACACGGTAATTCACCCCTCCACTTT,NA,TRBV11-2,14,NA,TRBJ1-6
CASSQEAGYTGELFF,TGCGCCAGCAGCCAAGAAGCAGGGTACACCGGGGAGCTGTTTTTT,once,TRBV4-3,15,NA,TRBJ2-2
CASSYGPRGTSGVYSSYEQYF,TGTGCCAGCAGTTACGGACCCCGGGGGACTAGCGGAGTTTACAGCTCCTACGAGCAGTACTTC,NA,TRBV6-2/TRBV6-3,21,TRBD2,TRBJ2-7
CASSSAGDGYTF,TGTGCCAGCAGTTCCGCCGGTGATGGCTACACCTTC,NA,TRBV3-1/TRBV3-2,12,NA,TRBJ1-2
CASSQSIQRERRTDTQYF,TGTGCCAGCAGCCAATCGATCCAGCGGGAGAGGAGGACAGATACGCAGTATTTT,NA,TRBV16,18,TRBD2,TRBJ2-3
CASSDSERQVNTEAFF,TGTGCCAGCAGTGACTCAGAGAGACAGGTGAACACTGAAGCTTTCTTT,NA,TRBV6-4,16,NA,TRBJ1-1
CASSPSQFRQGFVSPLHF,TGTGCCAGCAGTCCTTCACAGTTCCGACAGGGTTTTGTCTCACCCCTCCACTTT,NA,TRBV27,18,TRBD1,TRBJ1-6
CASSGSGTSGYNEQFF,TGTGCCAGCAGCGGATCCGGGACTAGCGGGTACAATGAGCAGTTCTTC,NA,TRBV9,16,TRBD2,TRBJ2-1
CSVVPGTYEQYF,TGCAGCGTTGTACCAGGGACCTACGAGCAGTACTTC,once,TRBV29-1,12,NA,TRBJ2-7
CASQKGGVSDEKLFF,TGTGCCAGCCAAAAGGGAGGGGTTTCTGATGAAAAACTGTTTTTT,NA,TRBV5-4,15,NA,TRBJ1-4
CASSSDSRNYGYTF,TGTGCCAGCAGTTCCGACAGCCGTAACTATGGCTACACCTTC,NA,TRBV28,14,NA,TRBJ1-2
CASIESGIDLNEQYF,TGTGCCAGCATCGAATCCGGGATAGATCTCAACGAGCAGTACTTC,NA,TRBV28,15,NA,TRBJ2-7
CASSRDRETQYF,TGTGCCAGCAGCCGGGACAGAGAGACCCAGTACTTC,NA,TRBV12-3/TRBV12-4,12,TRBD1,TRBJ2-5
CASSVTGRNSPLHF,TGTGCCAGCAGCGTGACAGGTAGAAATTCACCCCTCCACTTT,NA,TRBV9,14,NA,TRBJ1-6
CASVLMGDTQYF,TGTGCCAGCGTCCTGATGGGCGATACGCAGTATTTT,NA,TRBV12-3/TRBV12-4,12,NA,TRBJ2-3